This T cell receptor (beta chain) was retrieved from a study of T cell responses to AZD1222 COVID-19 vaccine. The CDR3 loop spans 12 amino acids. From germline, CDR1 is LNHDA and CDR2 SQIVND (reference sequence). V gave up 4 bases and J gave up 8 bases, with 8 bases separating them. General study findings and limits: An increase in Spike-specific TCR breadth and depth was observed after two AZD1222 doses. The donor cohort was predominantly white British with a female majority, and clonal diversity may have been underestimated.

Turning to this clone: The target antigen is unknown.

Profiling relied on immunoSEQ multiplex PCR, and the TCRdb table lists in-frame clones only, not all of them. This table holds about 100,000 clones, just under 90% found once. The clonotype was recovered from an adult in good health. The rearrangement joins TRBV19 to TRBJ2-2, with D possibly TRBD1 on 5 matching bases. This sample comprised peripheral blood, obtained on day 0 of AZD1222 vaccination. The CDR3 DNA follows: TGTGCCAGTAGTACAGGGCGGGGGGAGCTGTTTTTT. As protein: CASSTGRGELFF. The full variable domain, with the rest looked up from reference TRBV19 and TRBJ2-2, is DGGITQSPKYLFRKEGQNVTLSCEQNLNHDAMYWYRQDPGQGLRLIYYSQIVNDFQKGDIAEGYSVSREKKESFPLTVTSAQKNPTAFYLCASSTGRGELFFGEGSRLTVL.